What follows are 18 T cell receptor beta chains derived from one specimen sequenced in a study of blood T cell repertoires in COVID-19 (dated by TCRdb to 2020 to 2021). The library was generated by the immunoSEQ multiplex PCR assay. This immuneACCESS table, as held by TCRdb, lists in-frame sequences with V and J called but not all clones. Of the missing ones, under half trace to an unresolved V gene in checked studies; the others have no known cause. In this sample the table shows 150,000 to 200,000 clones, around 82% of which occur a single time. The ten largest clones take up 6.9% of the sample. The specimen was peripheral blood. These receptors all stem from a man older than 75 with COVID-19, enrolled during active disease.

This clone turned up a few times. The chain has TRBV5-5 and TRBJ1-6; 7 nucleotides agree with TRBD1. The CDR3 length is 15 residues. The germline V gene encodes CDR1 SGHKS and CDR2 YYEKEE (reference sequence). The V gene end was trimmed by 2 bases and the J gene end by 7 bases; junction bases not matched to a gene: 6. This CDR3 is CASSFYDRANSPLHF. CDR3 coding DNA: TGTGCCAGCAGCTTTTATGACAGGGCCAATTCACCCCTCCACTTT.

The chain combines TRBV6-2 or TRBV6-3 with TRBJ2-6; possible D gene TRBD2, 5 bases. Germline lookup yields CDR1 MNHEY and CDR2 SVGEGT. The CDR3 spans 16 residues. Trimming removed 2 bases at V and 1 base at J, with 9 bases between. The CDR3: CASSYMRDSGANVLTF. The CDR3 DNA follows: TGTGCCAGCAGTTACATGAGGGATTCTGGGGCCAACGTCCTGACTTTC.

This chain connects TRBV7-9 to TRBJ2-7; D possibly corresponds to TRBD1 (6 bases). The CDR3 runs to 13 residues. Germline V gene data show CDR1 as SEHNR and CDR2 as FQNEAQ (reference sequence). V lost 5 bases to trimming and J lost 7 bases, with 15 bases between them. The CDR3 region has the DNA TGTGCCAGCAGCCGTGGACAGTCCCAGGAGCAGTACTTC. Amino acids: CASSRGQSQEQYF.

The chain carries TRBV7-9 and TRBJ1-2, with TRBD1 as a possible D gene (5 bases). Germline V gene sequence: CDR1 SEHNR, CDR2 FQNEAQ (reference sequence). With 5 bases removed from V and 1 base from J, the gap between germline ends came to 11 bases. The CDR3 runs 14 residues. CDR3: CASSQGLLNYGYTF. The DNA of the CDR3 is TGTGCCAGCAGCCAGGGACTGCTTAACTATGGCTACACCTTC. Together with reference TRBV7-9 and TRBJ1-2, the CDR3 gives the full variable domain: DTGVSQNPRHKITKRGQNVTFRCDPISEHNRLYWYRQTLGQGPEFLTYFQNEAQLEKSRLLSDRFSAERPKGSFSTLEIQRTEQGDSAMYLCASSQGLLNYGYTFGSGTRLTVV.

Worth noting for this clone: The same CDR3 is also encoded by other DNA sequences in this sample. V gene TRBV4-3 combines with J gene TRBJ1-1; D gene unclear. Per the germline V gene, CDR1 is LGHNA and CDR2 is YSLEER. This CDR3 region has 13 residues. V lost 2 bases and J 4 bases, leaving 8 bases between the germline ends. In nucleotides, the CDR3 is TGCGCCAGCAGCCAAACCCTACGCACTGAAGCTTTCTTT. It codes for CASSQTLRTEAFF.

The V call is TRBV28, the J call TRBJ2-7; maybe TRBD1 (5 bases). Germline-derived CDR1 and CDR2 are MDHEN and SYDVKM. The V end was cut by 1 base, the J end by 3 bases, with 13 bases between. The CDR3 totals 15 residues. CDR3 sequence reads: CASSLSGRRGYEQYF. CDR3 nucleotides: TGTGCCAGCAGTTTATCTGGGCGTAGGGGCTACGAGCAGTACTTC.

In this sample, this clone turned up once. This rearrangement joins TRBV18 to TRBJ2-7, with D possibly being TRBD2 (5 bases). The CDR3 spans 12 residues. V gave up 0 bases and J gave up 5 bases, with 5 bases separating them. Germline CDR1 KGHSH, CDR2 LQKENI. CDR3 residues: CASSPPTNEQYF. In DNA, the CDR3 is TGTGCCAGCTCACCACCGACTAACGAGCAGTACTTC.

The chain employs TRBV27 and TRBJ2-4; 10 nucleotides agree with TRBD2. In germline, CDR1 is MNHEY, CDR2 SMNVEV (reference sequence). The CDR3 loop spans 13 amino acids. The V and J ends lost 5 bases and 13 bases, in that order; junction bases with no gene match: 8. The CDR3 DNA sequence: TGTGCCAGCAGTGTAACCGGGACTAGCGTACAGTACTTC. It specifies CASSVTGTSVQYF.

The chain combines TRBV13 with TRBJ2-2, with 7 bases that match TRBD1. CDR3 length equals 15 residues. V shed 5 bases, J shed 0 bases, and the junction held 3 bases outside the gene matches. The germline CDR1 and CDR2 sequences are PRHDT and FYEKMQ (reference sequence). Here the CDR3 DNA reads TGTGCCAGCAGCCCTGGGACAGCGAACACCGGGGAGCTGTTTTTT. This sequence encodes CASSPGTANTGELFF.

The CDR3 nucleotides read TGTGCCAGCAGTCAGGGGGTGAGCTCTGGAAACACCATATATTTT. Amino acids: CASSQGVSSGNTIYF. The chain has TRBV6-5 and TRBJ1-3, with 7 bases lining up with TRBD1. This CDR3 contains 15 residues. The ends lost 5 bases at V and 0 bases at J; junction bases unmatched: 4. The germline V gene has CDR1 MNHEY and CDR2 SVGAGI.

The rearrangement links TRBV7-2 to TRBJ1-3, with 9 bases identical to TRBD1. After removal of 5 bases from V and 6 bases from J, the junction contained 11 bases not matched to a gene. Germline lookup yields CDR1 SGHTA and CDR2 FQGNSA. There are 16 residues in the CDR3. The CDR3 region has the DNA TGTGCCAGCAGCCCTAGCACGGGACAGGGAGAAAACACCATATATTTT. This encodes CASSPSTGQGENTIYF.

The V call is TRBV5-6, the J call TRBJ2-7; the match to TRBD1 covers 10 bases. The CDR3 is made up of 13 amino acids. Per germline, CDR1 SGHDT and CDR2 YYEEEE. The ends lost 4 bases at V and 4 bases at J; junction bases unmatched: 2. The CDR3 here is CASSRGQGYEQYF. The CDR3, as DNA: TGTGCCAGCAGCCGGGGACAGGGGTACGAGCAGTACTTC. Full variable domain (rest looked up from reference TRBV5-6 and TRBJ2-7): DAGVTQSPTHLIKTRGQQVTLRCSPKSGHDTVSWYQQALGQGPQFIFQYYEEEERQRGNFPDRFSGHQFPNYSSELNVNALLLGDSALYLCASSRGQGYEQYFGPGTRLTVT.

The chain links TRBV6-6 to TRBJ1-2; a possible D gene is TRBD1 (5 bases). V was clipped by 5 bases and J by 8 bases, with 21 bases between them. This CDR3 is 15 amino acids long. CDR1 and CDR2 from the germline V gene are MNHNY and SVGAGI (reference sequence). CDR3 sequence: CASSPRQSQARGYTF. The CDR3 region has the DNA TGTGCCAGCAGTCCCCGACAGTCCCAGGCGAGGGGCTACACCTTC.

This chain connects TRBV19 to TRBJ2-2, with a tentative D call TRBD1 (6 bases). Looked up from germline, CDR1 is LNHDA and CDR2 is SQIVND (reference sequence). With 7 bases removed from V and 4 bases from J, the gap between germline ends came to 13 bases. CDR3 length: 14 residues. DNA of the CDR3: TGTGCCAGTACTAAGACAGGAGTCACCGGGGAGCTGTTTTTT. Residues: CASTKTGVTGELFF.

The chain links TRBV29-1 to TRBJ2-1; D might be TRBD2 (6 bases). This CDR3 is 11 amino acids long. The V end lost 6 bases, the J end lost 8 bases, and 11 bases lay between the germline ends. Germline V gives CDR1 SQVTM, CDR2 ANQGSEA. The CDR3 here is CSVSQRDEQFF. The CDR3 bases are TGCAGCGTCTCACAGCGGGATGAGCAGTTCTTC.

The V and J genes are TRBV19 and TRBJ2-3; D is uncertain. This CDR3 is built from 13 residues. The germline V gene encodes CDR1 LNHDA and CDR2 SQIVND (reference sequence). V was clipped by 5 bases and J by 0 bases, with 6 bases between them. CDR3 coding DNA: TGTGCCAGTAGTGTCCTTAGCACAGATACGCAGTATTTT. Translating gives CASSVLSTDTQYF.

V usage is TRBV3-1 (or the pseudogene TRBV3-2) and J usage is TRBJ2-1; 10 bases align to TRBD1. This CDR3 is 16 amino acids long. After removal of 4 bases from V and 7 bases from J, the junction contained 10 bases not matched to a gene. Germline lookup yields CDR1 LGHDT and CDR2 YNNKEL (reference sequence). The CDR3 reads CASSPRGTGADNEQFF. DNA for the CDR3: TGTGCCAGCAGCCCCAGAGGGACAGGGGCGGATAATGAGCAGTTCTTC.

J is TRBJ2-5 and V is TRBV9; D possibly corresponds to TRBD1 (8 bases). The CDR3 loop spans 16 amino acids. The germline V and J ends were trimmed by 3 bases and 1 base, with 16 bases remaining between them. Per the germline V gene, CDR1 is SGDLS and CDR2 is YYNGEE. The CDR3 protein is CASSDYRGGPQETQYF. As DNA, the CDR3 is TGTGCCAGCAGCGACTACAGGGGGGGTCCCCAAGAGACCCAGTACTTC.